This entry is about one TCR beta chain. Its antigen is as yet unknown. This specimen comes from a study of T cell responses to AZD1222 COVID-19 vaccine. The CDR3 contains 12 residues. TCRdb's copy holds only in-frame clones and misses some; the assay was immunoSEQ multiplex PCR. This sample has around 140,000 clones, with about 90% found just once. Study-level findings and limits: Receipt of two AZD1222 doses was followed by a rise in Spike-specific TCR breadth and depth. The span of vaccine-associated CD4 TCRs extended across spike, with dominance at 160-218 and 743-854.

The chain has TRBV21-1 and TRBJ1-6; the table's D call, TRBD1, has no DNA check behind it. TRBV21-1 is described as a pseudogene. This clonotype originated in an adult who received the AZD1222 COVID-19 vaccine. The starting material was peripheral blood, obtained 28 days after the second AZD1222 dose. CDR3 region: CASSKEGSPLHF. DNA of the CDR3: TGTGCCAGCAGCAAAGAGGGGTCACCCCTCCACTTT.